One sample yielded the 8 T cell receptor beta chains listed below, sequenced in a study of OX40 agonist ivuxolimab in advanced cancers. Only in-frame clones appear in the TCRdb table, and some are missing; sequencing was by immunoSEQ multiplex PCR. The table includes roughly 100,000 clones, about four fifths detected once. This sample comprised CD4+ or CD8+ T cells sorted from blood, obtained in a trial of the OX40 agonist ivuxolimab. The receptors stem from an adult with an advanced solid tumor such as melanoma, head and neck, liver or kidney cancer.

The CDR3 reads CASSGRAGGSDEQYF. In nucleotides, the CDR3 is TGTGCCAGCAGTGGGCGGGCAGGGGGTAGCGACGAGCAGTACTTC. This chain links TRBV6-1 with TRBJ2-7, with TRBD1 matching 7 bases. The CDR3 contains 15 residues. V lost 4 bases, J lost 5 bases, and 11 bases stayed unmatched. The germline gives CDR1 MNHNS, CDR2 SASEGT.

CDR3 DNA: TGTGCCAGCAGTGCACAGGGTGTGCGGGAAAAACTGTTTTTT. Translating it yields CASSAQGVREKLFF. The J gene is TRBJ1-4, the V gene TRBV2; TRBD1 might be the D (6 bases). The CDR3 is made up of 14 amino acids. V lost 4 bases to trimming and J lost 8 bases, with 14 bases between them. The germline CDR1 and CDR2 sequences are SNHLY and FYNNEI.

The rearrangement uses TRBV7-3 and TRBJ2-1; 12 positions match TRBD2. This CDR3 comprises 17 residues. Germline V gives CDR1 SGHTA, CDR2 FQGTGA. With V trimmed by 2 bases and J by 6 bases, 8 bases remained unmatched. CDR3 DNA: TGTGCCAGCAGCTTACGGCGTACGACTAGCGGGAGCAATGAGCAGTTCTTC. Translated, it gives CASSLRRTTSGSNEQFF.

This chain connects TRBV7-3 to TRBJ2-3, with TRBD1 matching over 8 bases. Germline CDR1 is SGHTA and CDR2 is FQGTGA. The CDR3 extends over 16 amino acids. V lost 5 bases, J lost 4 bases, and 11 bases stayed unmatched. CDR3 in amino acids: CASSERRTGKADTQYF. The CDR3 DNA is TGTGCCAGCAGCGAAAGAAGGACAGGGAAGGCAGATACGCAGTATTTT.

This chain connects TRBV4-3 to TRBJ2-3; no firm D call. V lost 4 bases, J lost 2 bases, and 19 bases lay in between. In germline, CDR1 is LGHNA, CDR2 YSLEER. This CDR3 has 17 residues. The CDR3 region is CASSRRGLGYATDTQYF. The CDR3 DNA sequence: TGCGCCAGCAGCCGAAGAGGATTGGGGTACGCCACAGATACGCAGTATTTT.

The rearrangement joins TRBV5-4 to TRBJ2-3, with TRBD2 matching 7 bases. Looked up from germline, CDR1 is SGHNT and CDR2 is YYREEE (reference sequence). V lost 0 bases to trimming and J lost 0 bases; unmatched junction nucleotides: 1. The CDR3 has 15 residues. CDR3 sequence (DNA): TGTGCCAGCAGCTTGGGACTAGCAAGCACAGATACGCAGTATTTT. It translates to CASSLGLASTDTQYF.

CDR3: CASSRGSNEQFF. As DNA, the CDR3 is TGTGCCAGTAGCAGGGGAAGCAATGAGCAGTTCTTC. The chain uses TRBV19 and TRBJ2-1; tentative D call: TRBD1 (6 bases). Germline V gives CDR1 LNHDA, CDR2 SQIVND (reference sequence). The V and J ends lost 6 bases and 6 bases respectively, with 9 bases between them. The length of the CDR3 is 12 residues.

The chain links TRBV9 to TRBJ1-4; 8 positions agree with TRBD1. Germline CDR1 and CDR2: SGDLS and YYNGEE. CDR3 size: 16 residues. The junction had 4 bases not matched to a gene; V was cut back by 0 bases and J by 3 bases. CDR3 bases: TGTGCCAGCAGCGTAGCCAGGGGGCTAGCTAATGAAAAACTGTTTTTT. This codes for CASSVARGLANEKLFF.